This T cell receptor beta chain was captured in a study of T cell responses to AZD1222 COVID-19 vaccine (dated by TCRdb to the early 2020s). Background for the entire study: A total of about 230 trial participants underwent TCR sequencing, of whom about 200 received two doses of AZD1222 and some 25 received two doses of the MenACWY control vaccine. Trial participants were enrolled into age subgroups of 18-55, 56-69 and 70-plus years, which contained roughly 150, 30 and 60 TCR-sequenced participants, respectively.

The CDR3 regions of human TCRbeta chains were subjected to immunosequencing. Regarding the original processing steps: Repertoire TCRs were checked for matches against a reference library of SARS-CoV-2-specific TCRs that had been generated using the MIRA antigen-specificity platform. Breadth meant the fraction of unique TCRs that were SARS-CoV-2-associated, whereas depth meant the fraction of total T cells that were SARS-CoV-2-associated. Using the MIRA data, each spike-specific TCR was assigned both to the spike region to which the TCR was reactive and to a CD4 or CD8 class. Log10-transformed breadth and depth values were compared by one-way ANOVA with Sidak's multiple comparisons tests. In TCRdb, the immuneACCESS table is reduced to in-frame sequences with V and J assigned. These tables do not hold every clone; where another copy was compared, an unresolved V gene accounts for under half, and the others remain unexplained. D and trimming were read from the DNA, whereas the V and J calls and clone size are those reported in that table. Counted in this sample were over 100,000 clones; roughly nine tenths of them appeared once. Approximately 2.6% of the sample lies in the top ten.

The count of this clone is one. This receptor's antigen is unknown. There are no base qualities to consult, and no much larger clone falls within one base. The germline V gene (reference sequence) specifies GTSNPN as CDR1 and SVGIG as CDR2. Here V drops 6 bases and J drops 6 bases, and the junction holds 7 bases not matched to any gene. Counted from cysteine to phenylalanine, this CDR3 has 13 amino acids. Only CDR3 DNA is held: 39 bases, read in frame from base 1. General study outcomes and caveats: In the small 56-69-year group, the increase in depth fell short of significance, most likely because of low power. Reportedly, close to half of the unique spike-specific TCRs recognized epitopes lying outside the regions that are mutated in the B.1.351 and B.1.1.7 variants. Only five to seven AZD1222 recipients were SARS-CoV-2 seropositive at baseline, limiting conclusions about previously exposed vaccinees. A significant rise in spike-specific TCR breadth and depth was observed after two AZD1222 doses relative to day 0 and relative to MenACWY recipients. The whole spike protein was spanned by vaccine-associated CD4 TCRs, and dominant responses were seen in regions 160-218 and 743-854. No day 14 peak-response samples were available, so repertoires were characterized only after the peak T cell response. Participants were mostly white British, with more females than males. The authors suggested clonal diversity may have been underestimated.

Explained via the paper, the time point label denotes: about 28 days (+/-7) after the second vaccine dose. AZD1222 recipients whose second dose came at about 4 weeks and those whose second dose came at about 12 weeks were combined into one group, since spike-specific TCR depth and breadth did not differ between the two schedules. Vaccinee samples were obtained from the UK trials COV001 and COV002, which included a single-blind randomized controlled phase 2/3 trial of AZD1222 (ChAdOx1 nCoV-19) in healthy adults. For TCRbeta chain sequencing, PBMC samples from trial participants were taken at day 0 and at day 28 after the second dose.

The chain joins TRBV30 to TRBJ2-3; TRBD2 agrees with 9 junctional bases. The source material was peripheral blood, sampled 28 days after the second AZD1222 dose. The sequence was collected from an adult who received the AZD1222 COVID-19 vaccine. The CDR3: CACPGLAPDTQYF. The DNA sequence reads TGTGCCTGTCCGGGACTAGCACCCGATACGCAGTATTTT.